This entry lists 20 T cell receptor beta chains sequenced from one sample in a study of response to subunit inactivated influenza vaccine. TCRdb reprocessed the RT-PCR reads via MiXCR and lists one record per CDR3 protein. The sample lists 250,000 to 350,000 distinct CDR3 sequences, about 20% seen once, with about a tenth in the top ten. The specimen was PBMCs from blood, collected 21 months after vaccination. These receptor sequences come from a man aged 50 to 75 who received an inactivated influenza vaccine.

Many counts were recorded for this clonotype. The rearrangement joins TRBV3-1 to TRBJ1-1; no clear D. Deletions cut 2 bases from V and 8 bases from J, with 12 bases between. From germline, CDR1 is LGHDT and CDR2 YNNKEL (reference sequence). This CDR3 has 13 residues. As DNA, the CDR3 is TGTGCCAGCAGCCAAAAGTCAAGAGGGGAAGCTTTCTTT. Amino acids: CASSQKSRGEAFF.

In DNA, the CDR3 is TGTGCCAGCAGCTTGGGGGACAGGGCTTCCCAAGAGACCCAGTACTTC. It is translated as CASSLGDRASQETQYF. The rearrangement uses TRBV5-5 and TRBJ2-5; 9 bases map to TRBD1. V was pared by 0 bases and J by 1 base, with 4 bases of the junction left unmatched. This CDR3 spans 16 amino acids. The germline gives CDR1 SGHKS, CDR2 YYEKEE (reference sequence).

The chain combines TRBV7-2 with TRBJ2-3; weak D call: TRBD2 (7 bases). Trimming shortened V by 5 bases and J by 8 bases, and 14 bases separated the two germline ends. Germline values: CDR1 SGHTA, CDR2 FQGNSA. This CDR3 contains 13 residues. CDR3 coding DNA: TGTGCCAGCAGCCACCCGGCGGGGGCTACGCAGTATTTT. Translated, it gives CASSHPAGATQYF.

This clonotype occurred a few times. CDR3 sequence: CASSSRPSAQLSLYEQYF. CDR3 in DNA: TGTGCCAGCAGCTCGCGACCATCCGCCCAGTTATCCCTCTACGAGCAGTACTTC. The chain employs TRBV11-3 and TRBJ2-7; no definite D call. V lost 4 bases and J 3 bases, leaving 25 bases between the germline ends. The CDR3 contains 18 residues. Looked up from germline, CDR1 is SGHNT and CDR2 is YENEEA.

This clonotype has a count of ten or more. The V call is TRBV29-1, the J call TRBJ2-1; D gene ambiguous. Trimming left V 4 bases short and J 2 bases short, with 3 bases between. This CDR3 is built from 11 residues. Germline V gives CDR1 SQVTM, CDR2 ANQGSEA. The CDR3 nucleotides are TGCAGCGTTGTGGCCTACAATGAGCAGTTCTTC. Amino acid sequence: CSVVAYNEQFF.

This clonotype was found a few times. This chain connects TRBV20-1 to TRBJ1-4, with 10 bases fitting TRBD1. Germline-derived CDR1 and CDR2 are DFQATT and SNEGSKA (reference sequence). V trimming: 4 bases; J trimming: 5 bases; junction bases outside the gene matches: 1. The CDR3 contains 13 residues. The CDR3 DNA is TGCAGTGCTAAGGGACAGGGGAATGAAAAACTGTTTTTT. Protein sequence: CSAKGQGNEKLFF.

This clonotype was counted a few times. V and J are TRBV29-1 and TRBJ1-1; a weak D match, TRBD1 (5 bases). Per germline, CDR1 SQVTM and CDR2 ANQGSEA. Trimming cost V 2 bases and J 7 bases, with 14 bases left between them. The CDR3 has 13 amino acids. The CDR3 DNA reads as TGCAGCGTTGAACCCCTCGGGGGTAATGAAGCTTTCTTT. It is translated as CSVEPLGGNEAFF.

This clonotype was seen only a few times. The rearrangement joins TRBV5-1 to TRBJ2-1, with 7 positions matching TRBD2. The J segment lost 6 bases and the V segment lost 5 bases, leaving 8 bases of the junction unmatched. The CDR3 totals 14 residues. Germline V gene data show CDR1 as SGHRS and CDR2 as YFSETQ. The CDR3 sequence: CASRREFNSNEQFF. The CDR3 region has the DNA TGCGCCAGCAGGCGGGAGTTCAACAGCAATGAGCAGTTCTTC. Filled out from reference TRBV5-1 and TRBJ2-1, the complete variable domain reads KAGVTQTPRYLIKTRGQQVTLSCSPISGHRSVSWYQQTPGQGLQFLFEYFSETQRNKGNFPGRFSGRQFSNSRSEMNVSTLELGDSALYLCASRREFNSNEQFFGPGTRLTVL.

The J gene is TRBJ2-3, the V gene TRBV19; no definite D call. Trimming shortened V by 7 bases and J by 2 bases, and 19 bases separated the two germline ends. Germline V gives CDR1 LNHDA, CDR2 SQIVND (reference sequence). The CDR3 totals 16 residues. The CDR3 reads CASTPTKGLITDTQYF. In DNA form, the CDR3 reads TGTGCCAGTACCCCGACAAAAGGGCTAATCACAGATACGCAGTATTTT.

The genes are TRBV2 and TRBJ2-7; 7 bases align to TRBD1. The J segment lost 0 bases and the V segment lost 7 bases, leaving 9 bases of the junction unmatched. Germline-derived CDR1 and CDR2 are SNHLY and FYNNEI. The CDR3 has 15 amino acids. CDR3 sequence (DNA): TGTGCCAGCATCGTCGACAGGGCGAGCTCCTACGAGCAGTACTTC. Protein: CASIVDRASSYEQYF.

V and J are TRBV27 and TRBJ2-3; possibly TRBD2 for D (6 bases). Germline V gene data show CDR1 as MNHEY and CDR2 as SMNVEV (reference sequence). V was cut by 6 bases and J by 0 bases, with 10 bases left in between. This CDR3 contains 14 residues. CDR3 residues: CASREGPSTDTQYF. CDR3 DNA: TGTGCCAGCAGGGAGGGGCCTAGCACAGATACGCAGTATTTT.

The gene calls are TRBV19 and TRBJ2-5; no reliable D call. V shed 1 base and J shed 2 bases, with 5 bases lying between them. Germline V gene sequence: CDR1 LNHDA, CDR2 SQIVND (reference sequence). CDR3 size: 13 residues. The CDR3 region is CASSIGPQETQYF. CDR3 nucleotide sequence: TGTGCCAGTAGTATAGGTCCTCAAGAGACCCAGTACTTC.

This clonotype was observed a few times. The chain employs TRBV20-1 and TRBJ1-1; possibly TRBD1 for D (6 bases). Germline lookup yields CDR1 DFQATT and CDR2 SNEGSKA (reference sequence). Trimming pared 1 base from V and 3 bases from J, leaving 9 bases between. CDR3 length equals 13 residues. In DNA form, the CDR3 reads TGCAGTGCTAGAGCAGGGGCAGACACTGAAGCTTTCTTT. Its translation is CSARAGADTEAFF.

The V gene is TRBV5-1, the J gene TRBJ2-3; 16 nucleotides line up with TRBD2. Per the germline V gene, CDR1 is SGHRS and CDR2 is YFSETQ. The CDR3 has 16 residues. J lost 11 bases, V lost 4 bases, and 10 bases had no gene match. The CDR3 DNA reads TGCGCCAGCAGCCCCCAGGGGACTAGCGGGGGGGACCTGCAGTATTTT. This codes for CASSPQGTSGGDLQYF. The full variable domain, in which reference TRBV5-1 and TRBJ2-3 provide the parts outside the CDR3, is KAGVTQTPRYLIKTRGQQVTLSCSPISGHRSVSWYQQTPGQGLQFLFEYFSETQRNKGNFPGRFSGRQFSNSRSEMNVSTLELGDSALYLCASSPQGTSGGDLQYFGPGTRLTVL.

This clonotype was counted only a few times. The chain joins TRBV24-1 to TRBJ1-5; TRBD1 matches at 7 bases. This CDR3 is built from 14 residues. The germline gives CDR1 KGHDR, CDR2 SFDVKD. V shed 7 bases and J 1 base; nucleotides not matched to a gene: 3. CDR3: CATRETGSNQPQHF. The CDR3 DNA sequence: TGTGCCACCAGGGAGACAGGGAGCAATCAGCCCCAGCATTTT.

This clonotype occurred a few times. The chain is built from TRBV7-9 and TRBJ2-3, with D perhaps matching TRBD1 or TRBD2 (5 bases each). The germline gives CDR1 SEHNR, CDR2 FQNEAQ (reference sequence). The CDR3 has 13 amino acids. DNA for the CDR3: TGTGCGTCAACTCGGGGCCAGCCCAATACGCAGTATTTT. This translates into CASTRGQPNTQYF. The full variable domain, its missing parts supplied by reference TRBV7-9 and TRBJ2-3, is DTGVSQNPRHKITKRGQNVTFRCDPISEHNRLYWYRQTLGQGPEFLTYFQNEAQLEKSRLLSDRFSAERPKGSFSTLEIQRTEQGDSAMYLCASTRGQPNTQYFGPGTRLTVL.

V and J are TRBV2 and TRBJ2-2; D may be TRBD1 (5 bases). This CDR3 spans 15 amino acids. Trimming removed 7 bases from V and 0 bases from J, with 12 bases in between. CDR1 and CDR2 from the germline V gene are SNHLY and FYNNEI. For the CDR3, the DNA is TGTGCCAGCAATTTAGAAGGGGCGAACACCGGGGAGCTGTTTTTT. Translated: CASNLEGANTGELFF.

This clonotype was detected many times. The chain employs TRBV29-1 and TRBJ1-1; the D is unclear. CDR1 is SQVTM and CDR2 is ANQGSEA in the germline V gene. This CDR3 comprises 12 residues. V shed 3 bases and J shed 1 base, with 6 bases lying between them. CDR3 nucleotides: TGCAGCGTTGAGCCAGAGAACACTGAAGCTTTCTTT. Its protein product is CSVEPENTEAFF.

The rearrangement links TRBV5-1 to TRBJ2-5; 8 nucleotides align to TRBD2. CDR1 SGHRS and CDR2 YFSETQ come from the germline V gene. V trimming: 3 bases; J trimming: 2 bases; junction bases outside the gene matches: 9. This CDR3 is built from 16 residues. The CDR3 DNA reads as TGCGCCAGCAGCTACCAGAGCGGGGGAGCTCAAGAGACCCAGTACTTC. As protein: CASSYQSGGAQETQYF. Full variable domain (missing parts from reference TRBV5-1 and TRBJ2-5): KAGVTQTPRYLIKTRGQQVTLSCSPISGHRSVSWYQQTPGQGLQFLFEYFSETQRNKGNFPGRFSGRQFSNSRSEMNVSTLELGDSALYLCASSYQSGGAQETQYFGPGTRLLVL.

In DNA, the CDR3 is TGTGCCAGCAGCCACACCCTCAATCAGCCCCAGCATTTT. As protein: CASSHTLNQPQHF. The rearrangement links TRBV5-5 to TRBJ1-5; D is uncertain. In germline, CDR1 is SGHKS, CDR2 YYEKEE (reference sequence). V gave up 4 bases and J gave up 3 bases, with 8 bases separating them. The CDR3 contains 13 residues.